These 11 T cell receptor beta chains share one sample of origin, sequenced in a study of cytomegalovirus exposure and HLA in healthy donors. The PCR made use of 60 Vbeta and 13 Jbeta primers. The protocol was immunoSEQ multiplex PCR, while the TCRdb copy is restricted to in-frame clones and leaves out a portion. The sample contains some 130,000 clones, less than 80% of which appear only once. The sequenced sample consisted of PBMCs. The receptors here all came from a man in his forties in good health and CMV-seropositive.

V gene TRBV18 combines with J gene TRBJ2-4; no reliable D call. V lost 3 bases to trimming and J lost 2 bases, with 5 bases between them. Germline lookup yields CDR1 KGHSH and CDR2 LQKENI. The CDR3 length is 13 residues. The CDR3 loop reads CASSPGSKNIQYF. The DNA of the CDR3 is TGTGCCAGCTCACCGGGCTCCAAAAACATTCAGTACTTC. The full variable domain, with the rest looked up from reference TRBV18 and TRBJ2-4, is NAGVMQNPRHLVRRRGQEARLRCSPMKGHSHVYWYRQLPEEGLKFMVYLQKENIIDESGMPKERFSAEFPKEGPSILRIQQVVRGDSAAYFCASSPGSKNIQYFGAGTRLSVL.

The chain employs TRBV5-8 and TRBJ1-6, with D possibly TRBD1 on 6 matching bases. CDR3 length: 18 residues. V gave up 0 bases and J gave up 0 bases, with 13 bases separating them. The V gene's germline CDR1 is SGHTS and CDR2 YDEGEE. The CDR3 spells CASSLVQGSSSYNSPLHF. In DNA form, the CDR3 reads TGTGCCAGCAGCTTGGTCCAGGGGTCCAGCTCCTATAATTCACCCCTCCACTTT.

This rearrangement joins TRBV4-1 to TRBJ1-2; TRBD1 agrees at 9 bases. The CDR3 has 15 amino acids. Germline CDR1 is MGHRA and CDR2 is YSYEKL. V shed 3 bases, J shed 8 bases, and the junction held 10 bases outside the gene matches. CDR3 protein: CASSHTGTGFLGYTF. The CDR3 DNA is TGCGCCAGCAGCCACACCGGGACAGGGTTTCTCGGCTACACCTTC.

For the CDR3, the DNA is TGTGCCAGCAGCCCCAGGGTAACCGGGGAGCTGTTTTTT. Translated, it gives CASSPRVTGELFF. The gene calls are TRBV6-4 and TRBJ2-2; D may be TRBD1 (5 bases). The CDR3 extends over 13 amino acids. V lost 6 bases to trimming and J lost 5 bases, with 10 bases between them. Germline V gene sequence: CDR1 MRHNA, CDR2 SNTAGT.

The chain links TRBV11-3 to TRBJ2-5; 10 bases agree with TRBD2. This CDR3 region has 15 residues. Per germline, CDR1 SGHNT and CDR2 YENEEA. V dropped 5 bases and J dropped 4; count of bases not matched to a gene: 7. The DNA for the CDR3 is TGTGCCAGCAGCCCCGGGACTAGCGTATCAGAGACCCAGTACTTC. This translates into CASSPGTSVSETQYF.

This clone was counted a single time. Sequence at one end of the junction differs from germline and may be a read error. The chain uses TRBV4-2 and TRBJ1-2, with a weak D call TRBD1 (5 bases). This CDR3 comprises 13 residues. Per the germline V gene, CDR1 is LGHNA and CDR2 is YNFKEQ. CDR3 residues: CASSQGTSYGCTF. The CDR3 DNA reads TGTGCCAGCAGCCAAGGGACAAGCTATGGCTGCACCTTC.

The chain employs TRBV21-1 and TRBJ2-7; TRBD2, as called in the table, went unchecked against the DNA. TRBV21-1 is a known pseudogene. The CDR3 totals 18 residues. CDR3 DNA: TGTGCCAGCAGCAAAAATTTTCCCCCGGGAGCAGCCCACTCCGAGCAGTACTTC. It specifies CASSKNFPPGAAHSEQYF.

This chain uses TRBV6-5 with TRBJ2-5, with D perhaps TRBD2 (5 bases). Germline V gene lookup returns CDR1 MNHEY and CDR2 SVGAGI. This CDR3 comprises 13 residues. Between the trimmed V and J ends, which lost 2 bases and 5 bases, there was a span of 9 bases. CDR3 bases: TGTGCCAGCAGTTACGGGAGTGAGGAGACCCAGTACTTC. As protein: CASSYGSEETQYF.

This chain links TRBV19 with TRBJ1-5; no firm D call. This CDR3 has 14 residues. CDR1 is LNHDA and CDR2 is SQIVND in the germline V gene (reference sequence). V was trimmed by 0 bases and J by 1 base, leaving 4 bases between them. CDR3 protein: CASSIDGSNQPQHF. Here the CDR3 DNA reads TGTGCCAGTAGTATAGACGGGAGCAATCAGCCCCAGCATTTT.

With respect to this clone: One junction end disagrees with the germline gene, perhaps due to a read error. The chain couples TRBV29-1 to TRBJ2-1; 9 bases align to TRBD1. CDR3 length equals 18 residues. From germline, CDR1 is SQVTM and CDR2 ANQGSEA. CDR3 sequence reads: CSVGQVKGRNIVGTGQVF. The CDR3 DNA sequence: TGCAGCGTTGGCCAGGTGAAGGGCAGGAACATTGTGGGGACAGGGCAGGTCTTC.

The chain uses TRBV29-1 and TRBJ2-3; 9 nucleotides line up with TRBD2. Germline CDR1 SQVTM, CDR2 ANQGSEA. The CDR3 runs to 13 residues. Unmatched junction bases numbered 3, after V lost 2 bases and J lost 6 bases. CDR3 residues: CSVELGLADTQYF. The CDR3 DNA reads TGCAGCGTTGAACTTGGACTAGCGGATACGCAGTATTTT.